Listed below are T cell receptor beta chains from one sample, sequenced in a study of shared clonotypes between healthy human individuals. Produced via immunoSEQ multiplex PCR; TCRdb's table is partial and in-frame only. The data hold 2 million to 2.5 million clones, with just over 90% observed a single time. The sequenced material came from naive CD4+ T cells from PBMCs. The receptors were gathered from a man aged 18 to 29 in good health. Some clones in this sample may be carry-over from other donors' samples. Each CDR3 is given with its conserved first and last residue. Each record gives: CDR3 protein, CDR3 DNA, J gene, V gene, D gene, clone size. The D gene is left open where the match is weak. Some rows mark clone size as missing; the rest say once, few, many or name a class of expanded clone.

CASSLPGASSHTGELFF TGTGCCAGCAGTTTGCCCGGGGCTAGCAGTCACACCGGGGAGCTGTTTTTT TRBJ2-2 TRBV28 - -
CASSPSTLGGNEQFF TGCGCCAGCAGCCCGTCAACCCTTGGGGGGAATGAGCAGTTCTTC TRBJ2-1 TRBV5-1 - -
CASSPDRVAMWSNQPQHF TGTGCCAGCAGTCCGGACAGGGTCGCGATGTGGAGCAATCAGCCCCAGCATTTT TRBJ1-5 TRBV28 TRBD1 -
CASSRKGREAFF TGTGCCAGCAGCCGCAAGGGACGTGAAGCTTTCTTT TRBJ1-1 TRBV7-2 - -
CATSRGQGGNQPQHF TGTGCCACCAGCAGGGGACAGGGGGGCAATCAGCCCCAGCATTTT TRBJ1-5 TRBV15 TRBD1 -
CASGTETYGYTF TGTGCCAGCGGGACAGAGACATATGGCTACACCTTC TRBJ1-2 TRBV2 TRBD1 once
CASSETGTSEKLFF TGTGCCAGCAGCGAGACAGGGACTTCAGAAAAACTGTTTTTT TRBJ1-4 TRBV5-4 TRBD1 -
CAWSSQGNYGYTF TGTGCCTGGAGTTCACAGGGGAACTATGGCTACACCTTC TRBJ1-2 TRBV30 TRBD1 -
CASSYSTQTGAIYF TGTGCCAGCAGTTACTCGACCCAAACTGGCGCCATATATTTT TRBJ1-3 TRBV6-6 - -
CASGSTSGSNEQYF TGTGCCAGCGGCTCCACTAGCGGGAGCAACGAGCAGTACTTC TRBJ2-7 TRBV9 TRBD2 -